This T cell receptor beta chain came from a study of cytomegalovirus exposure and HLA in healthy donors. Use of 60 Vbeta and 13 Jbeta primers characterized the PCR. Sequenced by immunoSEQ multiplex PCR; TCRdb stores in-frame clones only, minus some. The sample lists some 140,000 clones, 8.9% occurring once. This CDR3 has 15 residues. The V gene end was trimmed by 5 bases and the J gene end by 8 bases; junction bases not matched to a gene: 11. Germline V gene data show CDR1 as SGHVS and CDR2 as FNYEAQ. This chain links TRBV7-6 with TRBJ2-1; TRBD1 agrees at 8 bases. Sequenced material: PBMCs. The clonotype originates from a woman aged 40 to 49 in good health and CMV-seropositive. As DNA, the CDR3 is TGTGCCAGCAGCCCCCGGGACAGGCCTGGGGATGAGCAGTTCTTC. Translation: CASSPRDRPGDEQFF.